The 18 T cell receptor beta chains presented below share a single source sample, sequenced in a study of radiotherapy plus CTLA-4 blockade in lung cancer. Sequenced by immunoSEQ multiplex PCR; TCRdb stores in-frame clones only, minus some. The sample consists of 80,000 to 100,000 clones, 65% to 80% of them appearing once. The sequencing here drew on peripheral blood, taken from a patient treated with radiotherapy plus ipilimumab. The receptors shown here come from a human donor with non-small cell lung cancer who had a partial response to radiotherapy plus ipilimumab. Some clones in this sample may be carry-over from other donors' samples.

This clone was found a few times. This chain connects TRBV11-2 to TRBJ2-1; 10 positions match TRBD2. Per the germline V gene, CDR1 is SGHAT and CDR2 is FQNNGV. This CDR3 region has 17 residues. Trimming cost V 4 bases and J 4 bases; bases outside gene matches: 10. CDR3 amino acids: CASSWWPSGRVYNEQFF. The CDR3 bases are TGTGCCAGCAGCTGGTGGCCTAGCGGGAGAGTATACAATGAGCAGTTCTTC.

The rearrangement joins TRBV7-3 to TRBJ2-3, with 12 bases identical to TRBD2. In germline, CDR1 is SGHTA, CDR2 FQGTGA. This CDR3 contains 15 residues. The J segment lost 6 bases and the V segment lost 2 bases, leaving 3 bases of the junction unmatched. The CDR3 region is CASSLGLAGRDTQYF. The CDR3 DNA follows: TGTGCCAGCAGCTTAGGACTAGCGGGACGGGATACGCAGTATTTT.

The rearrangement links TRBV7-2 to TRBJ2-3; the D gene is possibly TRBD1 (6 bases). This CDR3 region has 15 residues. The V gene's germline CDR1 is SGHTA and CDR2 FQGNSA. The V gene lost 7 bases and the J gene lost 1 base, with 15 bases spanning the gap. Here the CDR3 DNA reads TGTGCCAGCATGGTAGAAGGGGGAGGCACAGATACGCAGTATTTT. Translating it yields CASMVEGGGTDTQYF.

CDR3 DNA sequence: TGTGCCAGCAGCCTACGACAGGGAGATACGCAGTATTTT. Translation: CASSLRQGDTQYF. The chain recombines TRBV27 with TRBJ2-3; 7 bases agree with TRBD1. The CDR3 is made up of 13 amino acids. Germline V lookup: CDR1 MNHEY, CDR2 SMNVEV (reference sequence). The V segment lost 6 bases and the J segment 5 bases; nucleotides outside the gene matches: 5.

This clone has more than one count but fewer than ten. DNA for the CDR3: TGTGCCATCAGTGAGTCTCGGGACAGGGGCTACAATGAGCAGTTCTTC. This translates into CAISESRDRGYNEQFF. The chain combines TRBV10-3 with TRBJ2-1; 10 nucleotides match TRBD1. Losses at the gene ends were 0 bases for V and 3 bases for J; bases not matched to a gene: 2. The CDR3 spans 16 residues. Germline CDR1 ENHRY, CDR2 SYGVKD.

The chain is built from TRBV5-1 and TRBJ2-1, with 7 bases lining up with TRBD2. The CDR3 runs to 16 residues. Trimming removed 0 bases from V and 5 bases from J; junction bases left unmatched: 8. Germline V gives CDR1 SGHRS, CDR2 YFSETQ. Here the CDR3 DNA reads TGCGCCAGCAGCTTGGCCACGGGACTAAGAAACAATGAGCAGTTCTTC. Translating gives CASSLATGLRNNEQFF.

The chain couples TRBV7-8 to TRBJ2-5; TRBD1 agrees at 10 bases. The CDR3 contains 16 residues. The germline gives CDR1 SGHVS, CDR2 FQNEAQ. With V trimmed by 5 bases and J by 5 bases, 11 bases remained unmatched. This CDR3 is CASSPDRGEGVETQYF. CDR3 coding DNA: TGTGCCAGCAGCCCGGACAGGGGGGAAGGAGTGGAGACCCAGTACTTC.

This clone was observed a single time. The V and J genes are TRBV10-3 and TRBJ2-1, with 10 bases that match TRBD2. This CDR3 region has 16 residues. J lost 3 bases, V lost 2 bases, and 4 bases had no gene match. CDR1 ENHRY and CDR2 SYGVKD come from the germline V gene. DNA for the CDR3: TGTGCCATCAGTGAGCGGACTAGCGGATACTACAATGAGCAGTTCTTC. It is translated as CAISERTSGYYNEQFF.

In this sample, this clone turned up many times. The V and J genes are TRBV5-6 and TRBJ1-5; no reliable D call. Trimming took 1 base from V and 5 from J, leaving 10 bases between them. The CDR3 sequence is 14 residues long. Germline V gene sequence: CDR1 SGHDT, CDR2 YYEEEE. CDR3: CASSLSGWDQPQHF. The CDR3, as DNA: TGTGCCAGCAGCTTGTCGGGGTGGGATCAGCCCCAGCATTTT.

The rearrangement links TRBV6-4 to TRBJ2-3; 9 bases are shared with TRBD2. The CDR3 length is 17 residues. J gave up 6 bases and V 4 bases, and 14 bases lay outside the gene matches. CDR1 is MRHNA, CDR2 SNTAGT, per germline. This chain's CDR3 is CASSAPIAGATGDTQYF. The DNA for the CDR3 is TGTGCCAGCAGTGCCCCTATAGCGGGGGCGACGGGGGATACGCAGTATTTT.

This chain connects TRBV6-5 to TRBJ2-3; D call uncertain. The CDR3 is made up of 13 amino acids. V lost 6 bases and J lost 1, with 8 bases in between. Germline CDR1 MNHEY, CDR2 SVGAGI. CDR3 nucleotide sequence: TGTGCCAGCAGGACTTCCGGCACAGATACGCAGTATTTT. Translating gives CASRTSGTDTQYF.

The rearrangement joins TRBV6-1 to TRBJ2-7; 9 positions agree with TRBD2. This CDR3 contains 13 residues. Germline V CDR1 and CDR2: MNHNS, SASEGT. Germline trimming cut 10 bases from V and 3 bases from J; bases unmatched to any gene: 7. The CDR3 DNA is TGTGCCACAAAGGGACTAGCACTCTACGAGCAGTACTTC. Protein sequence: CATKGLALYEQYF.

To note about this clone: One end of the junction fails to match germline, which may point to a read error. The genes are TRBV15 and TRBJ1-4, with D maybe TRBD1 (5 bases). The CDR3 is made up of 15 amino acids. Germline CDR1 reads LNHNV; CDR2 reads YYDKDF (reference sequence). The CDR3 DNA follows: TGTGCCACCGGGGCGGGAGGGGCGGGATCACGACAACTACATTTT. It encodes CATGAGGAGSRQLHF.

This clone was observed a single time. The chain combines TRBV9 with TRBJ1-2; D unresolved. V shed 4 bases and J shed 8 bases, with 18 bases lying between them. The CDR3 covers 14 residues. Germline V gives CDR1 SGDLS, CDR2 YYNGEE. This chain's CDR3 is CASSMRSLSDGYTF. The DNA for the CDR3 is TGTGCCAGCAGCATGAGATCCCTAAGCGACGGCTACACCTTC.

The rearrangement links TRBV2 to TRBJ2-7, with 8 bases lining up with TRBD2. The CDR3 has 14 amino acids. Trimming removed 11 bases from V and 0 bases from J; junction bases left unmatched: 9. The germline V gene encodes CDR1 SNHLY and CDR2 FYNNEI. CDR3 sequence: CAGREGPSSYEQYF. CDR3 sequence (DNA): TGTGCCGGACGGGAGGGTCCTTCCTCCTACGAGCAGTACTTC.

V and J are TRBV7-2 and TRBJ2-2; 9 nucleotides line up with TRBD2. The CDR3 has 15 residues. V dropped 5 bases and J dropped 4; count of bases not matched to a gene: 5. Germline V gene sequence: CDR1 SGHTA, CDR2 FQGNSA. The CDR3 bases are TGTGCCAGCAGCGCCAGCGGGGGGCCCACCGGGGAGCTGTTTTTT. Translation gives CASSASGGPTGELFF. Filled out from reference TRBV7-2 and TRBJ2-2, the complete variable domain reads GAGVSQSPSNKVTEKGKDVELRCDPISGHTALYWYRQSLGQGLEFLIYFQGNSAPDKSGLPSDRFSAERTGGSVSTLTIQRTQQEDSAVYLCASSASGGPTGELFFGEGSRLTVL.

This clone was recorded a few times. The chain links TRBV2 to TRBJ2-3, with TRBD2 matching over 13 bases. The J segment lost 7 bases and the V segment lost 2 bases, leaving 6 bases of the junction unmatched. CDR1 is SNHLY, CDR2 FYNNEI, per germline. The CDR3 runs to 16 residues. DNA of the CDR3: TGTGCCAGCAGTGAAACAGGACTAGCGGGGGTCAATACGCAGTATTTT. Translated: CASSETGLAGVNTQYF.

This sequence joins TRBV2 and TRBJ2-7; perhaps TRBD1 as D (6 bases). V shed 5 bases and J shed 7 bases, with 12 bases lying between them. In germline, CDR1 is SNHLY, CDR2 FYNNEI. The CDR3 spans 12 residues. CDR3 in amino acids: CASSNLGQEQYF. The CDR3 DNA sequence: TGTGCCAGCAGTAACCTTGGACAGGAGCAGTACTTC.